This record covers a single T cell receptor beta chain. Antigen: not known. This entry is derived from a study of post-analysis software for immune sequencing data. For the study at large: Multiple sclerosis in the patients followed relapsing-remitting, secondary progressive and progressive-relapsing courses. Study conclusions and caveats: Patients had higher frequencies than controls of roughly five TRBV segments, including TRBV5-6, TRBV5-1 and TRBV20-1.

The CDR3 is made up of 15 amino acids. Germline CDR1 is DFQATT and CDR2 is SNEGSKA (reference sequence). Unmatched junction bases numbered 6, after V lost 0 bases and J lost 2 bases. Unique molecular identifiers tagged the TCR beta cDNA libraries. From the PCR reads, TCRdb called clonotypes with MiXCR, one entry per CDR3 protein. Of 450,000 or so distinct CDR3 sequences listed, roughly 45% are singletons. V usage is TRBV20-1 and J usage is TRBJ1-2; the match to TRBD1 covers 7 bases. This clonotype was obtained from a girl aged 5-17 years with multiple sclerosis. The sequenced sample was blood. CDR3 DNA: TGCAGTGCTAGAGAACCCTTGGGACAGAACTATGGCTACACCTTC. Amino acids: CSAREPLGQNYGYTF.